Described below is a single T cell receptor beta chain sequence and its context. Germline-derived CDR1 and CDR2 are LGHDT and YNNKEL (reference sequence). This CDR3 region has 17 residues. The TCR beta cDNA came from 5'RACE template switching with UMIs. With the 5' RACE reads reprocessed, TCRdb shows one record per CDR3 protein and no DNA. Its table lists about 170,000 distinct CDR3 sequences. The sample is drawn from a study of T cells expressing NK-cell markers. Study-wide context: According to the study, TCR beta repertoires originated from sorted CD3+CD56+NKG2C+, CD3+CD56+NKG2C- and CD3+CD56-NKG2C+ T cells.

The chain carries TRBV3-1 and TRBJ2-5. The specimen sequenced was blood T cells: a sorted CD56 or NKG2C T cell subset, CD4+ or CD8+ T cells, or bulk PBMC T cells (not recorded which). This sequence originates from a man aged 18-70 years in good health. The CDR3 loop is CASSQSTRTSLKKTQYF.